Below are 25 T cell receptor beta chains sequenced from a single sample in a study of cytomegalovirus exposure and HLA in healthy donors. PCR primers comprised 60 Vbeta and 13 Jbeta primers. Clones were sequenced by immunoSEQ multiplex PCR, and TCRdb holds only the in-frame ones, with some missing. This table holds about 83,000 clones, under 80% found once. Sequenced sample: PBMCs. The receptor set was obtained from a man in his late teens or twenties in good health and CMV-seropositive.

The J gene is TRBJ2-7, the V gene TRBV7-8; 8 positions match TRBD1. CDR1 is SGHVS and CDR2 is FQNEAQ in the germline V gene. The CDR3 is made up of 14 amino acids. The V and J ends lost 4 bases and 2 bases, in that order; junction bases with no gene match: 4. The CDR3 bases are TGTGCCAGCAGCTCACGGACAGGGACCTACGAGCAGTACTTC. It translates to CASSSRTGTYEQYF.

The J gene is TRBJ2-2, the V gene TRBV19; 7 positions agree with TRBD1. With 7 bases clipped from V and 1 base from J, the junction kept 3 bases outside the gene matches. The CDR3 sequence is 14 residues long. The germline V gene has CDR1 LNHDA and CDR2 SQIVND (reference sequence). The CDR3 region has the DNA TGTGCCAGTATGTACAGGGGGAACACCGGGGAGCTGTTTTTT. Residues: CASMYRGNTGELFF.

V and J are TRBV25-1 and TRBJ1-1, with 7 positions matching TRBD1. Per germline, CDR1 MGHDK and CDR2 SYGVNS. The CDR3 spans 14 residues. V lost 7 bases, J lost 0 bases, and 5 bases stayed unmatched. The CDR3 region is CASIGGFMNTEAFF. In DNA, the CDR3 is TGTGCCAGCATAGGGGGCTTCATGAACACTGAAGCTTTCTTT. Full variable domain (outside the CDR3, taken from reference TRBV25-1 and TRBJ1-1): EADIYQTPRYLVIGTGKKITLECSQTMGHDKMYWYQQDPGMELHLIHYSYGVNSTEKGDLSSESTVSRIRTEHFPLTLESARPSHTSQYLCASIGGFMNTEAFFGQGTRLTVV.

The gene calls are TRBV28 and TRBJ1-2; D is possibly TRBD1 (6 bases). This CDR3 spans 12 amino acids. Trimming removed 8 bases at V and 2 bases at J, with 9 bases between. Germline V gene data show CDR1 as MDHEN and CDR2 as SYDVKM. CDR3 protein: CASWGRNYGYTF. CDR3 bases: TGTGCCAGCTGGGGGCGGAACTATGGCTACACCTTC.

The CDR3 DNA reads as TGTGCCAGCAGCCAGGGAGGACTATCCTACGAGCAGTACTTC. This gives the protein CASSQGGLSYEQYF. V is TRBV7-2 and J is TRBJ2-7; possibly TRBD2 for D (6 bases). The CDR3 runs 14 residues. Looked up from germline, CDR1 is SGHTA and CDR2 is FQGNSA. Trimming took off 5 bases at V and 1 base at J, with 12 bases between the two ends.

This chain links TRBV27 with TRBJ2-7; 9 nucleotides line up with TRBD1. Trimming removed 5 bases from V and 3 bases from J; junction bases left unmatched: 5. The CDR3 has 14 amino acids. Germline loops: CDR1 MNHEY, CDR2 SMNVEV (reference sequence). The CDR3 loop is CASSEPGQGYEQYF. The CDR3 nucleotides read TGTGCCAGCAGTGAGCCGGGACAGGGCTACGAGCAGTACTTC.

This chain joins TRBV6-1 and TRBJ2-5; TRBD1 matches at 9 bases. In germline, CDR1 is MNHNS, CDR2 SASEGT. Unmatched junction bases numbered 5, after V lost 4 bases and J lost 5 bases. The CDR3 is made up of 14 amino acids. Written as DNA, the CDR3 is TGTGCCAGCAGTGTGGACAGGGGAGCGGAGACCCAGTACTTC. Translation: CASSVDRGAETQYF.

The J gene is TRBJ1-1, the V gene TRBV29-1; tentative D call: TRBD1 (5 bases). The CDR3 sequence is 14 residues long. Germline V lookup: CDR1 SQVTM, CDR2 ANQGSEA. V lost 6 bases and J 2 bases, leaving 16 bases between the germline ends. In DNA form, the CDR3 reads TGCAGCGTCCTCCCCGGGGGGGGAAACACTGAAGCTTTCTTT. Its translation: CSVLPGGGNTEAFF.

This chain uses TRBV5-1 with TRBJ2-7; 9 bases line up with TRBD1. V shed 0 bases and J 2 bases; nucleotides not matched to a gene: 0. Germline CDR1 reads SGHRS; CDR2 reads YFSETQ. The length of the CDR3 is 14 residues. This CDR3 reads CASSLGQGAYEQYF. The DNA of the CDR3 is TGCGCCAGCAGCTTGGGACAGGGGGCCTACGAGCAGTACTTC.

The table lists this clone with a few counts. V usage is TRBV28 and J usage is TRBJ2-1; 9 bases are a match to TRBD2. From germline, CDR1 is MDHEN and CDR2 SYDVKM. This CDR3 region has 17 residues. Unmatched junction bases numbered 12, after V lost 2 bases and J lost 7 bases. CDR3 protein: CASSLTLGGRAGNEQFF. DNA for the CDR3: TGTGCCAGCAGTTTAACCCTCGGCGGGAGGGCGGGGAATGAGCAGTTCTTC.

Points on this clone: The junction differs from germline at one of its ends, possibly a read error. The chain joins TRBV6-1 to TRBJ2-7; 11 bases are a match to TRBD1. CDR3 length: 14 amino acids. CDR1 is MNHNS, CDR2 SASEGT, per germline. The CDR3 bases are TGTGCCAGCAGTGAATACTCCCGGCAGGGACAGGGGGGCTTC. Translated: CASSEYSRQGQGGF.

In its sample, this clone was seen once. The rearrangement uses TRBV28 and TRBJ2-7; D gene ambiguous. This CDR3 comprises 10 residues. The germline V gene encodes CDR1 MDHEN and CDR2 SYDVKM. The V and J ends lost 10 bases and 0 bases respectively, with 4 bases between them. The CDR3 DNA sequence: TGTGCCACCTCCTCCTACGAGCAGTACTTC. Its protein is CATSSYEQYF.

The chain is built from TRBV29-1 and TRBJ1-3, with D tentatively TRBD1 (6 bases). Deletions cut 5 bases from V and 4 bases from J, with 15 bases between. Germline V gene lookup returns CDR1 SQVTM and CDR2 ANQGSEA. CDR3 size: 14 residues. The CDR3 DNA reads TGCAGCGTTCGAATTACAGGGTCCGGAAACACCATATATTTT. Translation gives CSVRITGSGNTIYF. The whole variable domain, remainder taken from reference TRBV29-1 and TRBJ1-3, is SAVISQKPSRDICQRGTSLTIQCQVDSQVTMMFWYRQQPGQSLTLIATANQGSEATYESGFVIDKFPISRPNLTFSTLTVSNMSPEDSSIYLCSVRITGSGNTIYFGEGSWLTVV.

This chain joins TRBV5-1 and TRBJ2-5; 9 bases line up with TRBD2. This CDR3 has 15 residues. V lost 0 bases and J lost 2; bases outside the gene matches: 2. The germline CDR1 and CDR2 sequences are SGHRS and YFSETQ. The DNA of the CDR3 is TGCGCCAGCAGCTTGGCGGCGGGAGGGCAAGAGACCCAGTACTTC. Protein product: CASSLAAGGQETQYF.

The CDR3 region has the DNA TGTGCCAGCAGGCCAGGGGGCAGGGATGAGCAGTTCTTC. This codes for CASRPGGRDEQFF. This chain joins TRBV27 and TRBJ2-1; 8 bases align to TRBD1. CDR3 length equals 13 residues. Per the germline V gene, CDR1 is MNHEY and CDR2 is SMNVEV (reference sequence). The ends lost 6 bases at V and 8 bases at J; junction bases unmatched: 6.

The J gene is TRBJ2-7, the V gene TRBV6-5; TRBD2 is a possible D gene (6 bases). The CDR3 extends over 13 amino acids. V shed 8 bases and J shed 9 bases, with 20 bases lying between them. Germline CDR1 is MNHEY and CDR2 is SVGAGI. DNA of the CDR3: TGTGCCAGCCGGATGCATGGAGGGATCGTGCAGTACTTC. This gives the protein CASRMHGGIVQYF.

The chain employs TRBV2 and TRBJ2-2, with TRBD2 matching over 12 bases. Trimming at V came to 2 bases and at J to 3 bases, leaving 10 bases not matched to a gene. This CDR3 has 19 amino acids. Germline CDR1 reads SNHLY; CDR2 reads FYNNEI. CDR3 region: CASSEQLAGGQRDTGELFF. CDR3 nucleotides: TGTGCCAGCAGTGAACAGCTAGCGGGAGGGCAACGTGACACCGGGGAGCTGTTTTTT.

The gene calls are TRBV6-5 and TRBJ2-7; perhaps TRBD1 as D (5 bases). Trimming took 7 bases from V and 6 from J, leaving 19 bases between them. The CDR3 has 14 residues. Per the germline V gene, CDR1 is MNHEY and CDR2 is SVGAGI. In DNA form, the CDR3 reads TGTGCCAGCAAAGGGGCGGCCCCATCTCGCGAGCAGTACTTC. Encoded protein: CASKGAAPSREQYF.

The rearrangement uses TRBV2 and TRBJ1-1, with no clear D. There are 14 residues in the CDR3. Germline CDR1 reads SNHLY; CDR2 reads FYNNEI. Trimming took 5 bases from V and 4 from J, leaving 14 bases between them. The CDR3, as DNA: TGTGCCAGCAGTAAAGGTACTGGACTCACTGAAGCTTTCTTT. It yields the protein CASSKGTGLTEAFF.

The J gene is TRBJ1-2, the V gene TRBV7-2; 8 bases agree with TRBD1. Trimming removed 5 bases from V and 3 bases from J; junction bases left unmatched: 2. The CDR3 contains 13 residues. Germline assignment: CDR1 SGHTA and CDR2 FQGNSA. The DNA for the CDR3 is TGTGCCAGCAGCCTGACAGGGGACTATGGCTACACCTTC. Protein: CASSLTGDYGYTF.

The J gene is TRBJ2-7, the V gene TRBV28, with a possible D match to TRBD2 (7 bases). There are 13 residues in the CDR3. Trimming left V 8 bases short and J 1 base short, with 12 bases between. The germline V gene has CDR1 MDHEN and CDR2 SYDVKM. Here the CDR3 reads CASGRGVSYEQYF. CDR3 bases: TGTGCCAGCGGGAGGGGGGTTTCCTACGAGCAGTACTTC.

This clone was seen a few times. The chain recombines TRBV5-1 with TRBJ2-7; a possible D gene is TRBD1 (6 bases). CDR1 is SGHRS, CDR2 YFSETQ, per germline. The V gene lost 4 bases and the J gene lost 2 bases, with 22 bases spanning the gap. The CDR3 sequence is 17 residues long. The CDR3 protein is CASSTVGLDRHTYEQYF. CDR3 DNA sequence: TGCGCCAGCAGCACCGTCGGGCTTGACAGGCATACCTACGAGCAGTACTTC.

The chain employs TRBV9 and TRBJ2-2; 7 bases align to TRBD2. With 0 bases clipped from V and 3 bases from J, the junction kept 2 bases outside the gene matches. The CDR3 is made up of 15 amino acids. Germline CDR1 reads SGDLS; CDR2 reads YYNGEE. The CDR3 DNA follows: TGTGCCAGCAGCGTAGCGGGAGGCTACACCGGGGAGCTGTTTTTT. It translates to CASSVAGGYTGELFF.

This clone has a handful of counts. The chain is built from TRBV5-6 and TRBJ1-2, with 8 positions matching TRBD1. Unmatched junction bases numbered 0, after V lost 1 base and J lost 4 bases. The CDR3 spans 13 residues. Germline V gene data show CDR1 as SGHDT and CDR2 as YYEEEE. The CDR3 nucleotides read TGTGCCAGCAGCTTGCAGGGGGCCTATGGCTACACCTTC. This encodes CASSLQGAYGYTF.

V gene TRBV6-1 combines with J gene TRBJ2-7, with D unclear. Germline V lookup: CDR1 MNHNS, CDR2 SASEGT. The CDR3 has 12 amino acids. V shed 6 bases and J shed 5 bases, with 11 bases lying between them. This CDR3 reads CASSSWSNEQYF. Written as DNA, the CDR3 is TGTGCCAGCAGCTCTTGGAGCAACGAGCAGTACTTC.